These 16 T cell receptor beta chains were all obtained from the same sample, sequenced in a study of cytomegalovirus exposure and HLA in healthy donors. TCRdb's copy holds only in-frame clones and misses some; the assay was immunoSEQ multiplex PCR. The profile covers 120,000 or so clones, with nearly 90% appearing a single time and around 1.1% taken by the ten largest. Sequencing was performed on PBMCs. The receptors originated from a woman aged 18-29 years in good health and CMV-seronegative.

V and J are TRBV15 and TRBJ1-4, with a possible D match to TRBD1 (6 bases). The CDR3 totals 14 residues. CDR1 is LNHNV and CDR2 is YYDKDF in the germline V gene (reference sequence). Trimming pared 3 bases from V and 3 bases from J, leaving 8 bases between. In DNA, the CDR3 is TGTGCCACCAGCAGGGACAGAGCTAATGAAAAACTGTTTTTT. Protein sequence: CATSRDRANEKLFF.

The chain is built from TRBV30 and TRBJ2-7; 9 nucleotides line up with TRBD1. V lost 7 bases, J lost 3 bases, and 10 bases stayed unmatched. The CDR3 extends over 14 amino acids. Germline V gene lookup returns CDR1 GTSNPN and CDR2 SVGIG (reference sequence). DNA for the CDR3: TGTGCCTCGACAGGGGGGCCGGGAAGCTACGAGCAGTACTTC. Amino acids: CASTGGPGSYEQYF.

The rearrangement links TRBV7-6 to TRBJ2-5; D remains unclear. The V end was cut by 3 bases, the J end by 2 bases, with 4 bases between. CDR3 size: 12 residues. Germline CDR1 SGHVS, CDR2 FNYEAQ. The CDR3, as DNA: TGTGCCAGCAGCTTCTCTCAAGAGACCCAGTACTTC. The encoded protein is CASSFSQETQYF.

The rearrangement uses TRBV5-1 and TRBJ2-2; 9 nucleotides agree with TRBD1. Germline V gene sequence: CDR1 SGHRS, CDR2 YFSETQ. This CDR3 is 15 amino acids long. The J segment lost 1 base and the V segment lost 4 bases, leaving 2 bases of the junction unmatched. The CDR3 reads CASSPTGGNTGELFF. The DNA for the CDR3 is TGCGCCAGCAGCCCGACAGGGGGGAACACCGGGGAGCTGTTTTTT.

This chain uses TRBV13 with TRBJ1-1; D unclear. V was clipped by 4 bases and J by 5 bases, with 5 bases between them. Germline CDR1 and CDR2: PRHDT and FYEKMQ (reference sequence). This CDR3 has 11 residues. This chain's CDR3 is CASSWRTEAFF. Here the CDR3 DNA reads TGTGCCAGCAGCTGGAGAACTGAAGCTTTCTTT.

This sequence joins TRBV9 and TRBJ2-2; maybe TRBD2 (7 bases). The CDR3 sequence is 14 residues long. CDR1 SGDLS and CDR2 YYNGEE come from the germline V gene. Trimming pared 4 bases from V and 7 bases from J, leaving 14 bases between. CDR3 sequence (DNA): TGTGCCAGCAGCAAAACGGGGGGCGGCGGGGAGCTGTTTTTT. This translates into CASSKTGGGGELFF.

The chain couples TRBV6-5 to TRBJ1-1; D unclear. This CDR3 is 15 amino acids long. The V gene lost 2 bases and the J gene lost 4 bases, with 14 bases spanning the gap. Germline-derived CDR1 and CDR2 are MNHEY and SVGAGI. Here the CDR3 reads CASSYPARGVTEAFF. The CDR3 DNA reads TGTGCCAGCAGTTACCCCGCCCGGGGAGTCACTGAAGCTTTCTTT.

This sequence joins TRBV6-5 and TRBJ1-2; D gene uncertain. Germline CDR1 and CDR2: MNHEY and SVGAGI. The CDR3 sequence is 13 residues long. Between the trimmed V and J ends, which lost 7 bases and 2 bases, there was a span of 11 bases. The CDR3 region has the DNA TGTGCCAGCAACGCACTAGGGAACTATGGCTACACCTTC. This codes for CASNALGNYGYTF.

The J gene is TRBJ1-1, the V gene TRBV10-3, with 8 bases matching TRBD1. CDR3 length equals 13 residues. Germline V gene data show CDR1 as ENHRY and CDR2 as SYGVKD. Trimming took 5 bases from V and 3 from J; bases not matched to a gene: 2. The CDR3 coding sequence is TGTGCCATCAGTAAGACAGGGGACACTGAAGCTTTCTTT. Its protein product is CAISKTGDTEAFF.

The chain recombines TRBV23-1 with TRBJ1-2; D possibly corresponds to TRBD1 (5 bases). TRBV23-1 is known as an ORF, though its function is uncertain. V was trimmed by 4 bases and J by 3 bases, leaving 12 bases between them. The CDR3 consists of 14 residues. Here the CDR3 DNA reads TGCGCCAGCAGTCCCTATGGGGGGGACTATGGCTACACCTTC. Translated, it gives CASSPYGGDYGYTF.

The rearrangement joins TRBV7-9 to TRBJ1-3; tentatively, D is TRBD1 (5 bases). The CDR3 runs 16 residues. The germline gives CDR1 SEHNR, CDR2 FQNEAQ (reference sequence). With 1 base removed from V and 0 bases from J, the gap between germline ends came to 10 bases. CDR3 sequence (DNA): TGTGCCAGCAGCTTAGGACAGCCTAACTCTGGAAACACCATATATTTT. It is translated as CASSLGQPNSGNTIYF.

The V gene is TRBV7-2, the J gene TRBJ2-7; 10 nucleotides agree with TRBD2. V shed 2 bases and J 6 bases; nucleotides not matched to a gene: 7. There are 15 residues in the CDR3. Germline CDR1 is SGHTA and CDR2 is FQGNSA. The CDR3 region is CASSLPTSGPLEQYF. The CDR3 region has the DNA TGTGCCAGCAGCTTACCGACTAGCGGGCCCCTCGAGCAGTACTTC.

In its sample, this clone was seen once. The gene calls are TRBV6-5 and TRBJ2-5; weak D call: TRBD2 (6 bases). V lost 8 bases to trimming and J lost 5 bases, with 15 bases between them. From germline, CDR1 is MNHEY and CDR2 SVGAGI. This CDR3 has 13 amino acids. The CDR3 region has the DNA TGTGCCAGCCACACGGGAGATCGCGAGACCCAGTACTTC. Translation gives CASHTGDRETQYF.

The table lists this clone with a few counts. The J gene is TRBJ2-6, the V gene TRBV4-2, with 7 bases aligning to TRBD2. With V trimmed by 1 base and J by 0 bases, 0 bases remained unmatched. The CDR3 is 16 residues long. From germline, CDR1 is LGHNA and CDR2 YNFKEQ. As DNA, the CDR3 is TGTGCCAGCAGCCAAGGGGGGGGCTCTGGGGCCAACGTCCTGACTTTC. It is translated as CASSQGGGSGANVLTF.

The chain is built from TRBV11-3 and TRBJ2-2; 8 nucleotides align to TRBD1. The CDR3 covers 16 residues. Germline CDR1 and CDR2: SGHNT and YENEEA. Trimming at V came to 3 bases and at J to 0 bases, leaving 3 bases not matched to a gene. CDR3 in amino acids: CASSFWTGPNTGELFF. The CDR3 DNA sequence: TGTGCCAGCAGCTTCTGGACAGGGCCGAACACCGGGGAGCTGTTTTTT.

J is TRBJ2-3 and V is TRBV11-2; 8 nucleotides agree with TRBD1. V shed 5 bases and J 1 base; nucleotides not matched to a gene: 11. Per the germline V gene, CDR1 is SGHAT and CDR2 is FQNNGV. CDR3 length: 17 residues. The DNA of the CDR3 is TGTGCCAGCAGCGCTTCTTCCGGGACAGGTCGCACAGATACGCAGTATTTT. This codes for CASSASSGTGRTDTQYF.